This passage covers 32 T cell receptor beta chains from one sample sequenced in a study of T cells after yellow fever vaccination. Using its own MiXCR run on the 5' RACE reads, TCRdb lists one record per CDR3 protein. The sample holds about 330,000 distinct CDR3 sequences, roughly 8% seen once. The sample consisted of PBMCs, taken approximately 40 days after the first yellow fever vaccination. All receptors derive from a man aged 18 to 35 who received the YFV17D yellow fever vaccine.

This clonotype appeared a few times. The chain combines TRBV6-2 or TRBV6-3 with TRBJ2-7, with no clear D. The CDR3 spans 13 residues. Trimming left V 2 bases short and J 2 bases short, with 7 bases between. Germline V gene data show CDR1 as MNHEY and CDR2 as SVGEGT. Here the CDR3 reads CASSYPRAYEQYF. The CDR3 bases are TGTGCCAGCAGTTACCCAAGGGCCTACGAGCAGTACTTC.

This clonotype was counted between two and nine times. V and J are TRBV6-2 or TRBV6-3 and TRBJ1-2, with D uncertain. The CDR3 runs to 12 residues. With 6 bases removed from V and 6 bases from J, the gap between germline ends came to 11 bases. Germline-derived CDR1 and CDR2 are MNHEY and SVGEGT. DNA for the CDR3: TGTGCCAGCAGCTGGGGAGGACATGGCTACACCTTC. Residues: CASSWGGHGYTF.

This sequence joins TRBV20-1 and TRBJ2-7; TRBD1 matches at 9 bases. J gave up 0 bases and V 5 bases, and 5 bases lay outside the gene matches. Germline CDR1 and CDR2: DFQATT and SNEGSKA (reference sequence). The CDR3 spans 14 residues. CDR3 DNA sequence: TGCAGTGCTGGGGGACAGGGTCCCTCCTACGAGCAGTACTTC. Its protein is CSAGGQGPSYEQYF.

This clonotype has just a few counts. The chain uses TRBV4-1 and TRBJ2-3, with D hard to call. This CDR3 contains 12 residues. Germline values: CDR1 MGHRA, CDR2 YSYEKL. V was cut by 4 bases and J by 7 bases, with 9 bases left in between. This chain's CDR3 is CASSPVGNTQYF. CDR3 in DNA: TGCGCCAGCAGCCCGGTTGGAAATACGCAGTATTTT.

The gene calls are TRBV4-1 and TRBJ2-7; the match to TRBD1 covers 7 bases. Germline CDR1 reads MGHRA; CDR2 reads YSYEKL. V was pared by 2 bases and J by 6 bases, with 7 bases of the junction left unmatched. The CDR3 totals 14 residues. CDR3 in DNA: TGCGCCAGCAGCCAACGAGGCTACAGGGGCGAGCAGTACTTC. Amino acids: CASSQRGYRGEQYF.

This clonotype was counted a few times. The chain links TRBV7-2 to TRBJ2-5; 9 bases line up with TRBD2. V shed 0 bases and J 5 bases; nucleotides not matched to a gene: 7. This CDR3 spans 16 amino acids. Germline V gene data show CDR1 as SGHTA and CDR2 as FQGNSA. The CDR3 nucleotides read TGTGCCAGCAGCTTAGCTTCCAGCGGGGGGAGGGAGACCCAGTACTTC. The encoded protein is CASSLASSGGRETQYF.

In this sample, this clonotype turned up a few times. V usage is TRBV29-1 and J usage is TRBJ2-2; 10 bases are a match to TRBD1. The CDR3 loop spans 15 amino acids. The germline CDR1 and CDR2 sequences are SQVTM and ANQGSEA. Losses at the gene ends were 6 bases for V and 4 bases for J; bases not matched to a gene: 8. The CDR3 DNA sequence: TGCAGCGTGGATTGGGACAGGGGTAGCACCGGGGAGCTGTTTTTT. It translates to CSVDWDRGSTGELFF.

The CDR3 sequence is CASFGGTDTQYF. CDR3 coding DNA: TGTGCCAGTTTCGGGGGCACAGATACGCAGTATTTT. The V gene is TRBV28, the J gene TRBJ2-3; tentatively, D is TRBD2 (5 bases). The ends were cut back, 9 bases at V and 1 base at J, with 8 bases in the middle. The CDR3 covers 12 residues. The germline CDR1 and CDR2 sequences are MDHEN and SYDVKM.

Notes on this clonotype: Being one base from a much bigger clone, this may be a read error. This chain uses TRBV28 with TRBJ2-3; the D gene is possibly TRBD1 (5 bases). Germline V lookup: CDR1 MDHEN, CDR2 SYDVKM. The CDR3 covers 13 residues. As DNA, the CDR3 is TGTGCCAGCAGAGGGGTCCTCACAGATATGCAGTATTTT. It is translated as CASRGVLTDMQYF.

In this sample, this clonotype turned up many times. The chain links TRBV20-1 to TRBJ2-3; TRBD2 aligns across 11 bases. With V trimmed by 6 bases and J by 2 bases, 4 bases remained unmatched. Germline CDR1 is DFQATT and CDR2 is SNEGSKA (reference sequence). There are 14 residues in the CDR3. CDR3 sequence: CSARLAGNTDTQYF. The CDR3 nucleotides are TGCAGTGCCCGACTAGCGGGGAACACAGATACGCAGTATTTT.

The chain is built from TRBV15 and TRBJ2-1; TRBD1 or TRBD2 may be the D gene (6 bases each). The CDR3 sequence is 15 residues long. Trimming pared 3 bases from V and 8 bases from J, leaving 17 bases between. The V gene's germline CDR1 is LNHNV and CDR2 YYDKDF (reference sequence). The CDR3 DNA follows: TGTGCCACCAGCAGGGGGGGCGGCCCCCCCTATGAGCAGTTCTTC. It translates to CATSRGGGPPYEQFF.

This clonotype was picked up a small number of times. J is TRBJ2-3 and V is TRBV5-1, with D possibly matching TRBD1 (5 bases). V was pared by 1 base and J by 4 bases, with 13 bases between. The CDR3 extends over 15 amino acids. Germline CDR1 reads SGHRS; CDR2 reads YFSETQ. CDR3: CASSLPAGQSDTQYF. CDR3 DNA: TGCGCCAGCAGCTTGCCGGCAGGGCAGTCAGATACGCAGTATTTT. Combining the CDR3 with reference TRBV5-1 and TRBJ2-3 gives the whole variable domain KAGVTQTPRYLIKTRGQQVTLSCSPISGHRSVSWYQQTPGQGLQFLFEYFSETQRNKGNFPGRFSGRQFSNSRSEMNVSTLELGDSALYLCASSLPAGQSDTQYFGPGTRLTVL.

The rearrangement links TRBV28 to TRBJ2-7, with D possibly being TRBD2 (6 bases). Per germline, CDR1 MDHEN and CDR2 SYDVKM. The CDR3 contains 14 residues. Trimming took off 5 bases at V and 2 bases at J, with 13 bases between the two ends. CDR3: CASSPQGLPYEQYV. The CDR3 nucleotides are TGTGCCAGCAGTCCCCAAGGACTACCCTACGAGCAGTACGTC.

This clonotype was detected only a few times. The genes are TRBV4-1 and TRBJ1-2; the D gene is possibly TRBD1 (6 bases). The CDR3 extends over 16 amino acids. From germline, CDR1 is MGHRA and CDR2 YSYEKL. The V and J ends lost 1 base and 10 bases respectively, with 22 bases between them. Written as DNA, the CDR3 is TGCGCCAGCAGCCAAGTAGCGGGGGGCGCAGACATTACCTACACCTTC. Its protein is CASSQVAGGADITYTF.

Details on this clonotype: A junction boundary mismatches the germline segment, possibly from a read error. The chain couples TRBV30 to TRBJ2-2, with D maybe TRBD1 (6 bases). Germline assignment: CDR1 GTSNPN and CDR2 SVGIG (reference sequence). CDR3 length: 14 amino acids. Here the CDR3 reads CAWSVVGPQGGLFF. The CDR3 DNA sequence: TGTGCCTGGAGTGTGGTGGGGCCCCAAGGGGGGCTGTTTTTT.

There are a few counts of this clonotype. V is TRBV7-9 and J is TRBJ2-3; D possibly matches TRBD1 or TRBD2 (5 bases each). Germline assignment: CDR1 SEHNR and CDR2 FQNEAQ (reference sequence). The CDR3 has 15 residues. Between the trimmed V and J ends, which lost 4 bases and 4 bases, there was a span of 15 bases. Here the CDR3 DNA reads TGTGCCAGCAGCTCCTTACTGGGGGTTGCAGATACGCAGTATTTT. The encoded protein is CASSSLLGVADTQYF.

This sequence joins TRBV5-4 and TRBJ1-4; 7 nucleotides agree with TRBD1. Germline-derived CDR1 and CDR2 are SGHNT and YYREEE (reference sequence). The trim removed 4 bases at V and 6 bases at J, leaving 9 bases unmatched. There are 15 residues in the CDR3. The CDR3 reads CASSRGGQVDEKLFF. The CDR3 DNA follows: TGTGCCAGCAGCCGGGGTGGACAGGTTGATGAAAAACTGTTTTTT.

This clonotype turned up a few times. CDR3 protein: CASSLYGESSYEQYF. The CDR3 DNA reads as TGTGCCAGCAGTCTTTACGGGGAGAGCTCCTACGAGCAGTACTTC. The chain is built from TRBV12-3 or TRBV12-4 and TRBJ2-7, with D perhaps TRBD2 (5 bases). CDR3 size: 15 residues. V dropped 5 bases and J dropped 0 bases, with 14 bases sitting between them.

The J gene is TRBJ2-5, the V gene TRBV20-1, with a weak D call TRBD1 (5 bases). This CDR3 comprises 14 residues. Between the trimmed V and J ends, which lost 0 bases and 7 bases, there was a span of 15 bases. Germline V CDR1 and CDR2: DFQATT, SNEGSKA (reference sequence). The chain's CDR3 is CSARDQGHLGTQYF. The CDR3 DNA sequence: TGCAGTGCTAGAGATCAGGGCCACCTGGGGACCCAGTACTTC.

The chain uses TRBV5-1 and TRBJ2-6, with TRBD2 matching 8 bases. V dropped 3 bases and J dropped 0; count of bases not matched to a gene: 8. CDR1 SGHRS and CDR2 YFSETQ come from the germline V gene. The CDR3 consists of 18 residues. CDR3: CASSSGGGPLSGANVLTF. Here the CDR3 DNA reads TGCGCCAGCAGCTCGGGAGGGGGTCCTCTCTCTGGGGCCAACGTCCTGACTTTC.

CDR3 protein: CASSYNAGFEQYV. The CDR3 coding sequence is TGTGCCAGCAGTTACAACGCAGGGTTCGAGCAGTACGTC. V gene TRBV6-2 or TRBV6-3 combines with J gene TRBJ2-7; D might be TRBD1 (5 bases). V was pared by 2 bases and J by 6 bases, with 11 bases between. Per germline, CDR1 MNHEY and CDR2 SVGEGT. The CDR3 consists of 13 residues.

This clonotype has at least ten counts. The chain has TRBV3-1 and TRBJ1-2; D is unclear. The germline CDR1 and CDR2 sequences are LGHDT and YNNKEL (reference sequence). This CDR3 region has 14 residues. Trimming removed 4 bases at V and 3 bases at J, with 12 bases between. CDR3 in amino acids: CASSRREVDYGYTF. The CDR3 DNA follows: TGTGCCAGCAGCCGCCGAGAGGTAGACTATGGCTACACCTTC.

This clonotype has just one count. The chain carries TRBV6-1 and TRBJ2-7; the match to TRBD1 covers 9 bases. V dropped 7 bases and J dropped 6; count of bases not matched to a gene: 10. The length of the CDR3 is 14 residues. CDR1 is MNHNS and CDR2 is SASEGT in the germline V gene. The CDR3 region is CASTVGQGQGEQYF. The CDR3 nucleotides are TGTGCCAGCACCGTCGGACAGGGACAGGGCGAGCAGTACTTC.

The J gene is TRBJ2-3, the V gene TRBV12-5; D might be TRBD2 (5 bases). The ends were cut back, 6 bases at V and 6 bases at J, with 13 bases in the middle. Germline CDR1 is LGHNT and CDR2 is FRNRAP. The CDR3 loop spans 13 amino acids. The CDR3 nucleotides read TGTGCTAGTGGGGTACTAGTGGGGGATACGCAGTATTTT. The encoded protein is CASGVLVGDTQYF.

This clonotype has a count of ten or more. The chain joins TRBV2 to TRBJ2-5; 7 nucleotides line up with TRBD2. With 7 bases clipped from V and 6 bases from J, the junction kept 11 bases outside the gene matches. The CDR3 runs to 14 residues. Per the germline V gene, CDR1 is SNHLY and CDR2 is FYNNEI. For the CDR3, the DNA is TGTGCCAGCACCTTTTGGGGGGGACCTCAGACCCAGTACTTC. This codes for CASTFWGGPQTQYF.

This clonotype was found a few times. The V call is TRBV7-9, the J call TRBJ1-5; 9 bases are shared with TRBD1. V was pared by 1 base and J by 0 bases, with 4 bases of the junction left unmatched. Per germline, CDR1 SEHNR and CDR2 FQNEAQ (reference sequence). The CDR3 runs 17 residues. The CDR3 loop reads CASSLGTGDYSNQPQHF. In DNA form, the CDR3 reads TGTGCCAGCAGCTTAGGGACAGGGGACTATAGCAATCAGCCCCAGCATTTT.

This clonotype showed up just a few times. The genes are TRBV12-3 or TRBV12-4 and TRBJ1-5, with 9 bases aligning to TRBD1. After removal of 8 bases from V and 6 bases from J, the junction contained 11 bases not matched to a gene. CDR3 size: 15 residues. CDR3 DNA: TGTGCCAGCGGAATAGGGACAGGGTCATCTCAGCCCCAGCATTTT. Its protein product is CASGIGTGSSQPQHF.

This clonotype was picked up a small number of times. The chain uses TRBV6-1 and TRBJ2-2; 9 nucleotides align to TRBD2. With V trimmed by 7 bases and J by 6 bases, 12 bases remained unmatched. The CDR3 extends over 16 amino acids. CDR1 MNHNS and CDR2 SASEGT come from the germline V gene. CDR3 DNA: TGTGCCAGCACCAGAGCGGGACTAGCCTCCCCCGGGGAGCTGTTTTTT. Encoded protein: CASTRAGLASPGELFF.

This sequence joins TRBV5-1 and TRBJ2-5; 12 bases agree with TRBD2. The CDR3 spans 15 residues. The germline CDR1 and CDR2 sequences are SGHRS and YFSETQ. With V trimmed by 2 bases and J by 4 bases, 3 bases remained unmatched. CDR3 nucleotide sequence: TGCGCCAGCAGCTTTGGACTAGCGGGGCGAGAGACCCAGTACTTC. Translated: CASSFGLAGRETQYF. The whole variable domain, filled in from reference TRBV5-1 and TRBJ2-5, reads KAGVTQTPRYLIKTRGQQVTLSCSPISGHRSVSWYQQTPGQGLQFLFEYFSETQRNKGNFPGRFSGRQFSNSRSEMNVSTLELGDSALYLCASSFGLAGRETQYFGPGTRLLVL.

In this sample, this clonotype turned up a few times. The chain combines TRBV7-2 with TRBJ1-1, with D unresolved. The CDR3 sequence is 16 residues long. Germline V gene sequence: CDR1 SGHTA, CDR2 FQGNSA. Trimming removed 6 bases from V and 1 base from J, with 18 bases in between. DNA of the CDR3: TGTGCCAGCAGATCAATCATGGGCGCATCGAACACTGAAGCTTTCTTT. Amino acids: CASRSIMGASNTEAFF.

This clonotype was observed a handful of times. V usage is TRBV5-8 and J usage is TRBJ2-5; a weak D match, TRBD2 (6 bases). The CDR3 length is 15 residues. Trimming pared 5 bases from V and 2 bases from J, leaving 16 bases between. Germline V CDR1 and CDR2: SGHTS, YDEGEE. The DNA of the CDR3 is TGTGCCAGCAGGACCCCCGGGACTGCGCAAGAGACCCAGTACTTC. Translating it yields CASRTPGTAQETQYF.

V is TRBV7-2 and J is TRBJ2-7; D unresolved. Trimming took off 4 bases at V and 3 bases at J, with 7 bases between the two ends. CDR3 size: 12 residues. The germline V gene encodes CDR1 SGHTA and CDR2 FQGNSA. CDR3 bases: TGTGCCAGCAGCTCCCTATACTACGAGCAGTACTTC. This translates into CASSSLYYEQYF.